Below, 18 T cell receptor beta chains from the same sample are listed, as sequenced in a study of spatial heterogeneity in lung cancer. TCRdb fed the 5' RACE reads into MiXCR, producing one record per CDR3 protein. The sample gives 90,000 to 95,000 distinct CDR3 sequences, around 12% of which show up once; roughly 41% is in the top ten. Described time point: sample taken at primary tumor resection. Whole RNA, which was extracted from tumor, nontumor lung tissue or frozen PBMC, was sequenced without any cell sorting. The sequenced sample was PBMCs, obtained at surgery. The receptors derive from a male donor with early-stage non-small cell lung cancer.

This clonotype was seen only a few times. V and J are TRBV25-1 and TRBJ2-7; D is uncertain. The germline V gene encodes CDR1 MGHDK and CDR2 SYGVNS. This CDR3 is 13 amino acids long. V lost 2 bases, J lost 5 bases, and 10 bases lay in between. DNA for the CDR3: TGTGCCAGCAGTGAACTTGTGGGCCACGAGCAGTACTTC. As protein: CASSELVGHEQYF.

V gene TRBV4-1 combines with J gene TRBJ2-3; D gene uncertain. The CDR3 spans 15 residues. V was clipped by 2 bases and J by 2 bases, with 11 bases between them. Germline CDR1 is MGHRA and CDR2 is YSYEKL. As DNA, the CDR3 is TGCGCCAGCAGCCAACCGGATGGAAACACAGATACGCAGTATTTT. Translation gives CASSQPDGNTDTQYF.

This chain joins TRBV11-2 and TRBJ1-6; no clear D gene. The V end lost 4 bases, the J end lost 3 bases, and 4 bases lay between the germline ends. This CDR3 spans 13 amino acids. Looked up from germline, CDR1 is SGHAT and CDR2 is FQNNGV. For the CDR3, the DNA is TGTGCCAGCAGCTCGTTCTATAATTCACCCCTCCACTTT. Translating gives CASSSFYNSPLHF. Filled out from reference TRBV11-2 and TRBJ1-6, the complete variable domain reads EAGVAQSPRYKIIEKRQSVAFWCNPISGHATLYWYQQILGQGPKLLIQFQNNGVVDDSQLPKDRFSAERLKGVDSTLKIQPAKLEDSAVYLCASSSFYNSPLHFGNGTRLTVT.

This clonotype was found a few times. V and J are TRBV29-1 and TRBJ2-5; TRBD2 matches at 12 bases. Looked up from germline, CDR1 is SQVTM and CDR2 is ANQGSEA. With 6 bases clipped from V and 5 bases from J, the junction kept 10 bases outside the gene matches. The CDR3 spans 15 residues. CDR3 DNA sequence: TGCAGCGTCCGAGGACTAGCGGGGAGCCGGGAGACCCAGTACTTC. Translated: CSVRGLAGSRETQYF.

The chain has TRBV30 and TRBJ1-5; D unclear. Germline CDR1 is GTSNPN and CDR2 is SVGIG (reference sequence). Trimming took off 1 base at V and 3 bases at J, with 13 bases between the two ends. CDR3 length: 15 residues. CDR3 nucleotides: TGTGCCTGGAGTGGGACTGGACTACACAATCAGCCCCAGCATTTT. This codes for CAWSGTGLHNQPQHF.

Ten or more counts support this clonotype. V gene TRBV14 combines with J gene TRBJ2-7; TRBD1 matches 9 bases. V lost 6 bases, J lost 4 bases, and 10 bases stayed unmatched. Germline CDR1 is SGHDN and CDR2 is FVKESK. This CDR3 region has 15 residues. CDR3 region: CASSLAGTGLYEQYF. In DNA, the CDR3 is TGTGCCAGCAGTCTAGCCGGGACAGGGTTGTACGAGCAGTACTTC.

This clonotype appeared many times. The chain uses TRBV2 and TRBJ2-2, with D uncertain. The germline V gene has CDR1 SNHLY and CDR2 FYNNEI. V lost 5 bases and J 2 bases, leaving 12 bases between the germline ends. The CDR3 is made up of 15 amino acids. The CDR3 DNA sequence: TGTGCCAGCAGTTCGACCGAGAAAAACACCGGGGAGCTGTTTTTT. As protein: CASSSTEKNTGELFF.

This clonotype was seen only a few times. The CDR3 sequence: CASSQDRFSYEQYF. CDR3 sequence (DNA): TGTGCCAGCAGCCAGGACAGGTTCTCCTACGAGCAGTACTTC. The chain links TRBV3-1 to TRBJ2-7; TRBD1 matches at 7 bases. The V gene end was trimmed by 3 bases and the J gene end by 0 bases; junction bases not matched to a gene: 2. Per the germline V gene, CDR1 is LGHDT and CDR2 is YNNKEL (reference sequence). This CDR3 is built from 14 residues.

V gene TRBV12-3 or TRBV12-4 combines with J gene TRBJ1-2; D gene unclear. The length of the CDR3 is 13 residues. The V end lost 4 bases, the J end lost 8 bases, and 14 bases lay between the germline ends. The CDR3 reads CASSYTSGDGYTF. Written as DNA, the CDR3 is TGTGCCAGCAGTTATACCTCAGGCGACGGCTACACCTTC.

This clonotype was seen only a few times. The chain carries TRBV6-2 or TRBV6-3 and TRBJ1-2, with D possibly TRBD1 on 6 matching bases. Trimming pared 4 bases from V and 3 bases from J, leaving 15 bases between. Germline V CDR1 and CDR2: MNHEY, SVGEGT. The CDR3 totals 15 residues. This CDR3 is CASSSNEGGHYGYTF. Written as DNA, the CDR3 is TGTGCCAGCAGTTCCAATGAAGGGGGGCACTATGGCTACACCTTC.

The genes are TRBV27 and TRBJ1-6; no clear D gene. Germline V gene sequence: CDR1 MNHEY, CDR2 SMNVEV (reference sequence). V gave up 3 bases and J gave up 8 bases, with 11 bases separating them. The CDR3 length is 14 residues. CDR3 in DNA: TGTGCCAGCAGTTTCGGAGGTTCGGATTCACCCCTCCACTTT. This translates into CASSFGGSDSPLHF.

This chain connects TRBV5-4 to TRBJ1-4; 10 bases are shared with TRBD1. The V segment lost 4 bases and the J segment 7 bases; nucleotides outside the gene matches: 7. Germline V gene data show CDR1 as SGHNT and CDR2 as YYREEE (reference sequence). The CDR3 runs to 15 residues. CDR3 DNA: TGTGCCAGCAGCGCCCGACAGGGGGCTGGTGAAAAACTGTTTTTT. It specifies CASSARQGAGEKLFF.

This clonotype has more than one count but fewer than ten. The rearrangement joins TRBV7-9 to TRBJ1-1; 8 bases match TRBD1. This CDR3 spans 14 amino acids. Germline CDR1 reads SEHNR; CDR2 reads FQNEAQ (reference sequence). Trimming at V came to 4 bases and at J to 6 bases, leaving 7 bases not matched to a gene. The CDR3 protein is CASSYGQGGAEAFF. The CDR3 coding sequence is TGTGCCAGCAGCTATGGACAGGGAGGGGCTGAAGCTTTCTTT.

This clonotype showed up just a few times. The V call is TRBV12-3 or TRBV12-4, the J call TRBJ1-2; D is undetermined. Trimming removed 7 bases at V and 6 bases at J, with 15 bases between. The CDR3 loop spans 13 amino acids. As DNA, the CDR3 is TGTGCCAGCACCGCGAATGGTGGGCATGGCTACACCTTC. Its protein product is CASTANGGHGYTF.

The chain couples TRBV4-3 to TRBJ2-7; 8 bases agree with TRBD2. Per germline, CDR1 LGHNA and CDR2 YSLEER. The CDR3 is made up of 15 amino acids. J was trimmed by 4 bases and V by 0 bases; bases with no gene match: 5. CDR3 bases: TGCGCCAGCAGCCAAGACGGACTAGCAGGATACGAGCAGTACTTC. This sequence encodes CASSQDGLAGYEQYF.

This clonotype appeared a few times. One junction end disagrees with the germline gene, perhaps due to a read error. This rearrangement joins TRBV7-7 to TRBJ1-4; D might be TRBD1 (6 bases). The germline V gene encodes CDR1 SSHAT and CDR2 FNYEAQ (reference sequence). The CDR3 extends over 15 amino acids. The chain's CDR3 is CASSRTDATNEKLFF. CDR3 sequence (DNA): TGTGCTAGCAGCCGGACAGATGCAACTAATGAAAAACTGTTTTTT.

At least ten counts were recorded for this clonotype. This chain connects TRBV12-3 or TRBV12-4 to TRBJ1-6, with a weak D call TRBD1 (5 bases). Trimming shortened V by 7 bases and J by 8 bases, and 15 bases separated the two germline ends. The CDR3 is made up of 14 amino acids. The CDR3 sequence: CASTSGGVDSPLHF. The CDR3 coding sequence is TGTGCCAGCACTTCCGGAGGGGTTGATTCACCCCTCCACTTT.

The J gene is TRBJ2-7, the V gene TRBV12-3 or TRBV12-4; 7 nucleotides match TRBD1. The CDR3 has 16 amino acids. Trimming took 4 bases from V and 4 from J; bases not matched to a gene: 13. DNA of the CDR3: TGTGCCAGCAGTTCCAAGGGACAGTCCCTCAGATACGAGCAGTACTTC. The encoded protein is CASSSKGQSLRYEQYF.